This T cell receptor (beta chain) was identified during a study of breast tumors, draining lymph nodes, adjacent tissues. Study results and caveats: The lymph node origin of tumor T cells was framed as consistent with a hypothesis, not demonstrated. Compared with basal-like, luminal-like tumors shared significantly more repertoire with nontumor tissue.

The table lists this clonotype with a few counts. Its antigen is not identified. A single record per CDR3 protein comes from TCRdb applying MiXCR to the multiplex PCR reads. This sample has about 170,000 distinct CDR3 sequences, with about 30% found just once. Samples came from axillary lymph nodes draining the breast cancer. Material for sequencing was axillary lymph node tissue. This TCR derives from a female donor with breast cancer. Some clones in this sample may be carry-over from other donors' samples.

CDR3 amino acids: CASSSGTLGGDTEAFF. CDR3 nucleotides: TGTGCCAGCAGTTCCGGGACCCTGGGAGGCGACACTGAAGCTTTCTTT. The V and J genes are TRBV7-9 and TRBJ1-1, with D perhaps matching TRBD1 (5 bases). CDR3 size: 16 residues. CDR1 is SEHNR, CDR2 FQNEAQ, per germline (reference sequence). V lost 6 bases, J lost 3 bases, and 20 bases lay in between.